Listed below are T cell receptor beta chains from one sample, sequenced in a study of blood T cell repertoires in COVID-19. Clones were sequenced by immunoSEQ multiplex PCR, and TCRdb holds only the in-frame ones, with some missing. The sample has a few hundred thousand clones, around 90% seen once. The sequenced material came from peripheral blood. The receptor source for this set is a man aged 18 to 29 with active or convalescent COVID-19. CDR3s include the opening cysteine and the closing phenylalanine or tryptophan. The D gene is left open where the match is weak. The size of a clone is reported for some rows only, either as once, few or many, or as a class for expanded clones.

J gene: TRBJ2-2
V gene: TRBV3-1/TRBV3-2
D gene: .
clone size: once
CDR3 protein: CASSQRDRNTGELFF
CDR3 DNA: TGTGCCAGCAGCCAGCGGGACAGGAACACCGGGGAGCTGTTTTTT

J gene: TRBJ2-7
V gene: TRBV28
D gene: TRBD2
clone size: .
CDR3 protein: CASSLRLAGGRQYF
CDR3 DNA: TGTGCCAGCAGTTTACGTCTAGCGGGAGGTCGGCAGTACTTC

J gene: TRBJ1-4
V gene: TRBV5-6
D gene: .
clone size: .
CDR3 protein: CASSLGRSGKLFF
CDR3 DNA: TGTGCCAGCAGCTTAGGCCGTAGCGGAAAACTGTTTTTT

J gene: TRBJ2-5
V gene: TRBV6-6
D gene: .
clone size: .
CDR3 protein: CASSSRLDETQYF
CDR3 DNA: TGTGCCAGCAGTTCCCGACTAGATGAGACCCAGTACTTC

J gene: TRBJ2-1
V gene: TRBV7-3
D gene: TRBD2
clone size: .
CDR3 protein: CASSLTGLAGASEQFF
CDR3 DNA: TGTGCCAGCAGCTTAACGGGACTAGCGGGAGCCAGTGAGCAGTTCTTC

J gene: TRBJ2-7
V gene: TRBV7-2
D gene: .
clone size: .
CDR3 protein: CASRGGSSYEQYF
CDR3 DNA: TGTGCCAGCAGGGGGGGATCCTCCTACGAGCAGTACTTC

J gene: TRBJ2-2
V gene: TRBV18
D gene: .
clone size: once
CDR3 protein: CASSPGAANTGELFF
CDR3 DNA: TGTGCCAGCTCACCGGGGGCGGCGAACACCGGGGAGCTGTTTTTT

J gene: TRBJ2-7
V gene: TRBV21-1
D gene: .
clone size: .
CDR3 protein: CASSAKKGRTGEAYEQYF
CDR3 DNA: TGTGCCAGCAGCGCAAAAAAGGGGAGGACAGGGGAAGCCTACGAGCAGTACTTC

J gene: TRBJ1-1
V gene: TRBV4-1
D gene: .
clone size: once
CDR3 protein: CASSQYRGGTEAFF
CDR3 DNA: TGCGCCAGCAGCCAATATCGGGGGGGGACTGAAGCTTTCTTT

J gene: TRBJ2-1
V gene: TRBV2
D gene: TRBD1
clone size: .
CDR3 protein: CASRGQGPLNEQFF
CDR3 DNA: TGTGCCAGCCGGGGACAGGGCCCCCTCAATGAGCAGTTCTTC

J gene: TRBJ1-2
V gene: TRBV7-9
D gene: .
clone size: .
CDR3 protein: CASSLGVRDYTF
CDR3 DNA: TGTGCCAGCAGCCTAGGAGTGAGGGACTACACCTTC

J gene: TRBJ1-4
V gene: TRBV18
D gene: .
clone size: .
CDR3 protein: CASSPATGFSVEKLFF
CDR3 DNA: TGTGCCAGCTCACCGGCCACAGGGTTTAGTGTTGAAAAACTGTTTTTT

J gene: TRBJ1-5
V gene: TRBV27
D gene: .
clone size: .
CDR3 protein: CASGSFSGNQPQHF
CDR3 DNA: TGTGCCAGCGGATCTTTTTCGGGAAATCAGCCCCAGCATTTT

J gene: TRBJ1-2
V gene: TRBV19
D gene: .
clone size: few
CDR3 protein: CASSITKQASNYGYTF
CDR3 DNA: TGTGCCAGTAGTATCACGAAACAGGCTTCCAACTATGGCTACACCTTC

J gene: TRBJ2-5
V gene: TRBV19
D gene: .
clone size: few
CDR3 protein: CASSERSRGETQYF
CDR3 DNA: TGTGCCAGTAGTGAACGCTCCCGGGGAGAGACCCAGTACTTC

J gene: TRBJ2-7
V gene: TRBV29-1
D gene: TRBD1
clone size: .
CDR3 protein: CSVEALDRDGLGEQYF
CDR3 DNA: TGCAGCGTTGAAGCACTAGACAGGGACGGGTTGGGCGAGCAGTACTTC

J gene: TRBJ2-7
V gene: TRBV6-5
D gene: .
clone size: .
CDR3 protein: CASSRERTVTREQYF
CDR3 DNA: TGTGCCAGCAGTCGCGAGCGGACAGTAACTCGCGAGCAGTACTTC

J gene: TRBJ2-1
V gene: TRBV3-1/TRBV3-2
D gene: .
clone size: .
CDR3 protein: CASSPYRSPPYNEQFF
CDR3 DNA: TGTGCCAGCAGTCCCTATAGAAGCCCCCCCTACAATGAGCAGTTCTTC

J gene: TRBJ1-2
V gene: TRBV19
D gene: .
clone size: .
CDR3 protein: CASTPYGEPDGYTF
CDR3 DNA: TGTGCCAGTACCCCCTACGGGGAGCCAGATGGCTACACCTTC

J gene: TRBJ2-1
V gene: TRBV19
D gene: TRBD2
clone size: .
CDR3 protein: CASRTSGGDNEQFF
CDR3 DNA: TGTGCCAGTAGGACTAGCGGGGGGGACAATGAGCAGTTCTTC

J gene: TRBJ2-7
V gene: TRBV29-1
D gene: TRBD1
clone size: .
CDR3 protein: CSVRDRLTYEQYF
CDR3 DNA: TGCAGCGTACGGGACAGGTTAACCTACGAGCAGTACTTC

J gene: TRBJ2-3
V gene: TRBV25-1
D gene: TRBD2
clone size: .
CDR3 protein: CASSEALAGFTDTQYF
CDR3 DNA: TGTGCCAGCAGTGAAGCCCTAGCGGGGTTCACAGATACGCAGTATTTT

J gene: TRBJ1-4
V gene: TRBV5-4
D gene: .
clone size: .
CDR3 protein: CASSPDLTATNEKLFF
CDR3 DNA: TGTGCCAGCAGCCCGGATTTGACAGCAACTAATGAAAAACTGTTTTTT

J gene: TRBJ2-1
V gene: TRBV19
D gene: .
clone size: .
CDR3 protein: CASIGDSNEQFF
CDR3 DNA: TGTGCCAGTATAGGGGATTCCAATGAGCAGTTCTTC

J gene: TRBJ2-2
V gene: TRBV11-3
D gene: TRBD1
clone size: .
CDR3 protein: CASSPRTGAGTGELFF
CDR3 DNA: TGTGCCAGCAGCCCGCGGACAGGGGCGGGCACCGGGGAGCTGTTTTTT

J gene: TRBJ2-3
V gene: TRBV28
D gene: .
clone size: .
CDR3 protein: CASSLHTGFSDTQYF
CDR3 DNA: TGTGCCAGCAGTTTACATACAGGGTTTTCAGATACGCAGTATTTT

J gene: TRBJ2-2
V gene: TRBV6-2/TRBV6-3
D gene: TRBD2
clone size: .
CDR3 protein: CASRPAGTSNTGELFF
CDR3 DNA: TGTGCCAGCAGACCTGCCGGGACTAGTAACACCGGGGAGCTGTTTTTT

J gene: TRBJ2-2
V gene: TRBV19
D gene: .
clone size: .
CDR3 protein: CASSIWGQGTSHRWELFF
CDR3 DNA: TGTGCCAGTAGTATCTGGGGGCAGGGAACCAGCCACCGGTGGGAGCTGTTTTTT

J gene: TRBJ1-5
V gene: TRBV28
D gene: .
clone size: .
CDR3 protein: CASRGLQAQHF
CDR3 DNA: TGTGCCAGCAGGGGACTTCAGGCCCAGCATTTT

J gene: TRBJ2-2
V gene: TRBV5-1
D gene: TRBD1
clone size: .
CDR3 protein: CASSLRADRAGELFF
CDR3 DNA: TGCGCCAGCAGCCTTAGGGCCGACAGGGCAGGGGAGCTGTTTTTT

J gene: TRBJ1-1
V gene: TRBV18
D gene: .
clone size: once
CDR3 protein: CASSPRGGGGALDTEAFF
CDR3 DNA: TGTGCCAGCTCACCTCGCGGCGGAGGAGGGGCCTTGGACACTGAAGCTTTCTTT

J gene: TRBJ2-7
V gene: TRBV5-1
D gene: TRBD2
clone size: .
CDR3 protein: CASSHGTSDSYEQYF
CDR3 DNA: TGCGCCAGCAGCCACGGGACTAGCGACTCCTACGAGCAGTACTTC

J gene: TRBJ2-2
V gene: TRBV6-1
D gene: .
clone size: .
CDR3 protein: CASSGFGTLQTGELFF
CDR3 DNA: TGTGCCAGCAGTGGCTTCGGGACTCTTCAAACCGGGGAGCTGTTTTTT

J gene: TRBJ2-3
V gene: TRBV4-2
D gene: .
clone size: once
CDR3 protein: CASSQYRDTDTQYF
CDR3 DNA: TGTGCCAGCAGCCAATACCGGGACACAGATACGCAGTATTTT

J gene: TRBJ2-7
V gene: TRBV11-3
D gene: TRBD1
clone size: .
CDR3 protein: CASSLEGTGAYEQYF
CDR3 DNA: TGTGCCAGCAGCTTAGAGGGGACAGGAGCCTACGAGCAGTACTTC

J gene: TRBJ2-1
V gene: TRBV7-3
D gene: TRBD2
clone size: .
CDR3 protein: CASSPLAGGPYEQFF
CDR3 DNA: TGTGCCAGCAGCCCATTAGCGGGAGGGCCCTATGAGCAGTTCTTC

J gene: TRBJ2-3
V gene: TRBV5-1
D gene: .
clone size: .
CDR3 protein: CASRIGETITDTQYF
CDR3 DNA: TGCGCCAGCCGAATCGGGGAGACTATTACAGATACGCAGTATTTT

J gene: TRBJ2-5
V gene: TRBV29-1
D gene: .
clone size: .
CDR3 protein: CSGWAGSRTQYF
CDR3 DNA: TGCAGCGGATGGGCGGGTAGCAGGACCCAGTACTTC

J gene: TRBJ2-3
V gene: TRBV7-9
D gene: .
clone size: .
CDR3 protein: CASTLTLDTQYF
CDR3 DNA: TGTGCCAGCACCCTAACCTTAGATACGCAGTATTTT

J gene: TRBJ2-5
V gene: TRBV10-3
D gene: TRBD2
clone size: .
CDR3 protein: CAIRATSGGMETQYF
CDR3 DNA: TGTGCCATCAGAGCCACTAGCGGGGGTATGGAGACCCAGTACTTC

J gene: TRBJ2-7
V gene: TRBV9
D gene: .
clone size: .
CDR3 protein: CASSVESGDYEQYF
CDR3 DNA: TGTGCCAGCAGCGTAGAATCCGGTGATTACGAGCAGTACTTC

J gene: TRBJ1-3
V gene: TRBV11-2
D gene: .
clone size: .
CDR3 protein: CASSLAGGSSGNTIYF
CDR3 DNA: TGTGCCAGCAGCTTAGCGGGGGGCTCCTCTGGAAACACCATATATTTT

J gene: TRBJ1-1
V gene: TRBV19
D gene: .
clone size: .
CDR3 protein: CASRVWAGESAEAFF
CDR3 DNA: TGTGCCAGTAGGGTGTGGGCGGGGGAATCGGCTGAAGCTTTCTTT

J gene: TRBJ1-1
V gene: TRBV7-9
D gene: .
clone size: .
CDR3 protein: CASTYPGNTEAFF
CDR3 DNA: TGTGCCAGCACCTACCCAGGGAACACTGAAGCTTTCTTT

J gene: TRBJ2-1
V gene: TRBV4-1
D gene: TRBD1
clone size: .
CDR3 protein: CASSQGQGSGNEQFF
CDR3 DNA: TGCGCCAGCAGCCAGGGACAGGGTTCGGGCAATGAGCAGTTCTTC

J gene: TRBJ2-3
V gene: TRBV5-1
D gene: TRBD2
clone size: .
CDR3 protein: CASSPGGGGTDTQYF
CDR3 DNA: TGCGCCAGCAGCCCGGGTGGGGGGGGCACAGATACGCAGTATTTT

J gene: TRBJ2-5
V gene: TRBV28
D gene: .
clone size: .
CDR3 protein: CASSLPLFGDGLAQYF
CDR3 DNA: TGTGCCAGCAGTTTACCCCTCTTTGGAGATGGGTTGGCCCAGTACTTC

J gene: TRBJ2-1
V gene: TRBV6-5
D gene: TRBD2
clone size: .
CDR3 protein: CASSTLAGSYNEQFF
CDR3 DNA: TGTGCCAGCAGTACACTAGCGGGCTCTTACAATGAGCAGTTCTTC

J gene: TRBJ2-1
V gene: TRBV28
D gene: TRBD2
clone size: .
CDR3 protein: CASSFPTLAGGSNEQFF
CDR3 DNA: TGTGCCAGCAGTTTCCCTACCTTAGCGGGAGGTTCCAATGAGCAGTTCTTC

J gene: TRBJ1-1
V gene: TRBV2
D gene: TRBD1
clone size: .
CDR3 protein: CASSDTGDMNTEAFF
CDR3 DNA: TGTGCCAGCAGTGATACAGGGGACATGAACACTGAAGCTTTCTTT

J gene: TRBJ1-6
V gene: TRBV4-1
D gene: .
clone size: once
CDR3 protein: CASTPLVVGGSPLHF
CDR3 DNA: TGCGCCAGCACTCCTCTAGTAGTCGGGGGGTCACCCCTCCACTTT

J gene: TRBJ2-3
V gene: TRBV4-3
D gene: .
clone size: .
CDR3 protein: CASSHTPQADTQYF
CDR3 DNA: TGCGCCAGCAGCCACACGCCACAGGCTGATACGCAGTATTTT

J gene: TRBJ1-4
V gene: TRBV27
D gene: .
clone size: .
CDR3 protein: CASSSVATNEKLFF
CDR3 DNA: TGTGCCAGCAGTTCGGTAGCTACTAATGAAAAACTGTTTTTT

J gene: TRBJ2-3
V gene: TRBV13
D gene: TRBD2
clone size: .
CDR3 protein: CASSLRTSGSTDTQYF
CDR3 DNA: TGTGCCAGCAGCTTAAGGACTAGCGGTTCCACAGATACGCAGTATTTT

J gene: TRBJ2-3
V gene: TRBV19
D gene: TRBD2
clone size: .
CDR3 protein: CASTREAADTQYF
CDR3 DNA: TGTGCCAGTACTCGGGAGGCAGCAGATACGCAGTATTTT

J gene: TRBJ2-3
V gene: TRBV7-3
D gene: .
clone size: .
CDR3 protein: CASSLGLGTQYF
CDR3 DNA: TGTGCCAGCAGCTTAGGGCTGGGTACGCAGTATTTT

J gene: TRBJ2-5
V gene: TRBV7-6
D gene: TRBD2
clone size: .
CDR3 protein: CASSLADPSGVTQYF
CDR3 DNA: TGTGCCAGCAGCTTAGCGGATCCTAGCGGGGTGACCCAGTACTTC

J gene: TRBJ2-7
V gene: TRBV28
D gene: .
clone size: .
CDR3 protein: CASRESGPSYEQYF
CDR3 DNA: TGTGCCAGCAGGGAAAGCGGGCCATCCTACGAGCAGTACTTC

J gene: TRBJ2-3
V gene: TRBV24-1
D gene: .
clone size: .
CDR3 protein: CATSEGARRKTSTDTQYF
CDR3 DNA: TGTGCCACCAGTGAAGGAGCGCGACGAAAGACTAGCACAGATACGCAGTATTTT

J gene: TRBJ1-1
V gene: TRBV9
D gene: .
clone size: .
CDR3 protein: CASSVSRDFTEAFF
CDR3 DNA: TGTGCCAGCAGCGTGTCCCGGGATTTCACTGAAGCTTTCTTT